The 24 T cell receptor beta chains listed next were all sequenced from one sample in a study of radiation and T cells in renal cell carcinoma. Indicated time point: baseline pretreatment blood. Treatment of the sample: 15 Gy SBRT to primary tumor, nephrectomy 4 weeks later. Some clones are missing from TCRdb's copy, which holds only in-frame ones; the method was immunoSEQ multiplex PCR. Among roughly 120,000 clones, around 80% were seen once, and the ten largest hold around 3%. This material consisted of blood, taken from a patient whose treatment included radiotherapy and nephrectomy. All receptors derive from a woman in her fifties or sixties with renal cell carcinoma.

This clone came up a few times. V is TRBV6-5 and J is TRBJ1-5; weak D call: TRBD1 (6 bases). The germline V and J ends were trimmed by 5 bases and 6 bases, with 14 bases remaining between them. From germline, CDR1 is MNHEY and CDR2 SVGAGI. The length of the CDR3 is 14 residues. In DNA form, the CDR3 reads TGTGCCAGCAGTCCTACAGGGTTTACTCAGCCCCAGCATTTT. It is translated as CASSPTGFTQPQHF.

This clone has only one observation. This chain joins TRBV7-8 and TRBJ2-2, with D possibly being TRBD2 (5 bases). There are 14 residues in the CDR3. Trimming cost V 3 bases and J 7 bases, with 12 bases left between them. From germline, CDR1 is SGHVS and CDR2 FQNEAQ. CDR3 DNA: TGTGCCAGCAGCTTCGGGTCCCGGGGCGGGGAGCTGTTTTTT. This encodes CASSFGSRGGELFF.

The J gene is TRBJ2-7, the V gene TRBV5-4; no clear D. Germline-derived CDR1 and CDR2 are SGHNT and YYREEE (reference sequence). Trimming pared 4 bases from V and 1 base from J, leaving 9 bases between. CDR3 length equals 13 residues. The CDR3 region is CASSLDGSYEQYF. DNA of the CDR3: TGTGCCAGCAGCCTGGACGGTTCCTACGAGCAGTACTTC.

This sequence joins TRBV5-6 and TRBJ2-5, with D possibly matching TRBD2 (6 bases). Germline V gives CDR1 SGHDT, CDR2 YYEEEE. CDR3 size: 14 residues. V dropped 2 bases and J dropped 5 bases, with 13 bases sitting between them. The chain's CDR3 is CASSFLTGEETQYF. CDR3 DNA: TGTGCCAGCAGCTTCTTGACGGGGGAGGAGACCCAGTACTTC.

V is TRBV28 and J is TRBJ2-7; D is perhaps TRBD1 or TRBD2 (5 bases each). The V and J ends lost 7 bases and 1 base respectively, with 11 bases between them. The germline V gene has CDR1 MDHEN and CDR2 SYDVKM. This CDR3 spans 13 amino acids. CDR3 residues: CASILRGSYEQYF. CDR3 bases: TGTGCCAGCATCCTGAGGGGATCCTACGAGCAGTACTTC.

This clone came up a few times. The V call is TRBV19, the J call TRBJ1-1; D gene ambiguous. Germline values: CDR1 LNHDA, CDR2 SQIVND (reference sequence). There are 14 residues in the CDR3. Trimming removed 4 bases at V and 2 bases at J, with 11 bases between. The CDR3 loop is CASSRLLGNTEAFF. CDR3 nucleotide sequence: TGTGCCAGTAGTAGGCTTCTGGGTAACACTGAAGCTTTCTTT.

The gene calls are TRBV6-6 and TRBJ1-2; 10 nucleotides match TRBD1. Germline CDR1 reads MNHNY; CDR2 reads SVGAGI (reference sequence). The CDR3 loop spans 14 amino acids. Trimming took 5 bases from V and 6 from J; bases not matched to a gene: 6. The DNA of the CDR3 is TGTGCCAGCAGTCGACAGGGGGCGGAGGATGGCTACACCTTC. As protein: CASSRQGAEDGYTF.

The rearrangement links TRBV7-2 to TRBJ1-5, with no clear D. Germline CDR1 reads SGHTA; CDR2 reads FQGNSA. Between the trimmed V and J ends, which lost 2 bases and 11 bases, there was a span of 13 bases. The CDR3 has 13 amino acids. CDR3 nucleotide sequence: TGTGCCAGCAGCTTAAATTTCCGATCAGCCCAGCATTTT. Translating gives CASSLNFRSAQHF.

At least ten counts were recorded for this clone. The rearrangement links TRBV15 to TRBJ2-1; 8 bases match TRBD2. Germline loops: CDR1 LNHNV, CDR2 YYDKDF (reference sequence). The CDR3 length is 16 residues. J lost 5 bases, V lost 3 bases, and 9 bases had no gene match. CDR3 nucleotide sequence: TGTGCCACCAGCAGGGACCGTAGCGGGACCAACAATGAGCAGTTCTTC. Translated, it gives CATSRDRSGTNNEQFF.

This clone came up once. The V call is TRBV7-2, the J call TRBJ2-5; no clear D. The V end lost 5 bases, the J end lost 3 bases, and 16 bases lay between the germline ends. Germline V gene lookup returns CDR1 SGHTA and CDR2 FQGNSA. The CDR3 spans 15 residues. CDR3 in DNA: TGTGCCAGCAGCCCCGGACCCGACACCAAAGAGACCCAGTACTTC. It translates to CASSPGPDTKETQYF.

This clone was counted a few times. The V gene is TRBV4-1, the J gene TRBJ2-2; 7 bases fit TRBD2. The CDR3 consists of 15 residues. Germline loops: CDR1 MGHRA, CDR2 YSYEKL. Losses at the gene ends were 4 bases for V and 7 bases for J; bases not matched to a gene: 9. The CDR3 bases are TGCGCCAGCAGCCTTGTTGGCCTAGCGGACGGGGAGCTGTTTTTT. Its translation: CASSLVGLADGELFF.

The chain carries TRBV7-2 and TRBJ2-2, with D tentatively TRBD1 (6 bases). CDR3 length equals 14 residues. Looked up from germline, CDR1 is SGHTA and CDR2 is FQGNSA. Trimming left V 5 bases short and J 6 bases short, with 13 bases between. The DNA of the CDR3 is TGTGCCAGCAGCCCCCAGGGGATGGCCGGGGAGCTGTTTTTT. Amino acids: CASSPQGMAGELFF.

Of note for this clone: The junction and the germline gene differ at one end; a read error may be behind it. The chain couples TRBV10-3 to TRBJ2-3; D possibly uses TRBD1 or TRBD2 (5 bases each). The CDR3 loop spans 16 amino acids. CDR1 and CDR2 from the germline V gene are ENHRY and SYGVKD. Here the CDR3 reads CASSYFLGRGSDTQYF. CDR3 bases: TGTGCCAGCAGTTACTTCCTAGGACGGGGCTCAGATACGCAGTATTTT.

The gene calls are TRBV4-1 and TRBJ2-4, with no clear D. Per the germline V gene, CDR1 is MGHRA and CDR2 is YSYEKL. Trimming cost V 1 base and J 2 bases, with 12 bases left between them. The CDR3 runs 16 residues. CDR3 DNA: TGCGCCAGCAGCCAAGGGTTAGTCAGTACCAAAAACATTCAGTACTTC. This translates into CASSQGLVSTKNIQYF.

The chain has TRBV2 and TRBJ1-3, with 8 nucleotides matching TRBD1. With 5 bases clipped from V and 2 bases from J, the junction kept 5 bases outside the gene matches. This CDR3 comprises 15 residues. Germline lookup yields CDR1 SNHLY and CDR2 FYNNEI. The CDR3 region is CASSISRGPGNTIYF. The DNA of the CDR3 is TGTGCCAGCAGTATATCCAGGGGGCCTGGAAACACCATATATTTT.

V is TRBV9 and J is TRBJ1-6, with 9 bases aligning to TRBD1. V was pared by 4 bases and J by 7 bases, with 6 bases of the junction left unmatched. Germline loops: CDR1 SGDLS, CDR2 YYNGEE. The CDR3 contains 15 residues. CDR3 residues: CASSTRDRVNSPLHF. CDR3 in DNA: TGTGCCAGCAGCACCCGGGACAGGGTGAATTCACCCCTCCACTTT.

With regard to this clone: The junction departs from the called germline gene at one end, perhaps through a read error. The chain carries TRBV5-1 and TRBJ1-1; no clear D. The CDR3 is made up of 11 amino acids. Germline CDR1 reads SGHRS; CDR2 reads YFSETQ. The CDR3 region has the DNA TGCGCCAGCAGCTTGGGACTCGACACTAATTTT. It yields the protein CASSLGLDTNF.

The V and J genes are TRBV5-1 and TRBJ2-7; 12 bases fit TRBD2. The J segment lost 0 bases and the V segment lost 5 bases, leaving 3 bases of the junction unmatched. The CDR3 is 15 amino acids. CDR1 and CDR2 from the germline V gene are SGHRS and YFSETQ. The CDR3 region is CASSSLAGGSYEQYF. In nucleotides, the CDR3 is TGCGCCAGCAGTTCACTAGCGGGGGGCTCCTACGAGCAGTACTTC.

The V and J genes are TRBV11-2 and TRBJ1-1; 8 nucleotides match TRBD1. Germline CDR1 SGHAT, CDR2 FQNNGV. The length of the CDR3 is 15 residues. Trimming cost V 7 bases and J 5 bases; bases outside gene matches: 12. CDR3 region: CASNFQQGGTTEAFF. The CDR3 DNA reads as TGTGCCAGCAACTTCCAACAGGGGGGGACGACTGAAGCTTTCTTT.

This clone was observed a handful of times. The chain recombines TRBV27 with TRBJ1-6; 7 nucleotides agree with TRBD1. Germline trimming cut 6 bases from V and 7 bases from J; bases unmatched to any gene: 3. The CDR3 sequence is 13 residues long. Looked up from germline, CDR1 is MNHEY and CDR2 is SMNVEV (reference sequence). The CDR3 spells CASRPQGNSPLHF. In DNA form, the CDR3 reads TGTGCCAGCAGGCCACAGGGGAATTCACCCCTCCACTTT.

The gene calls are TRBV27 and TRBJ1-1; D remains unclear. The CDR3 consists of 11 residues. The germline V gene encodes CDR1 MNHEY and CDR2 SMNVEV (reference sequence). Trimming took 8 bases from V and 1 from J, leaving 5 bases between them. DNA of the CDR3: TGTGCCAGCGGGCGGAACACTGAAGCTTTCTTT. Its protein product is CASGRNTEAFF.

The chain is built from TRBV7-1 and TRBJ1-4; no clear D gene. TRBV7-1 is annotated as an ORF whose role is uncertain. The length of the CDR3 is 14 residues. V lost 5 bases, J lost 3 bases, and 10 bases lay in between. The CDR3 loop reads CASSAQGSNEKLFF. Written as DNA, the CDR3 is TGTGCCAGCAGCGCACAAGGATCTAATGAAAAACTGTTTTTT.

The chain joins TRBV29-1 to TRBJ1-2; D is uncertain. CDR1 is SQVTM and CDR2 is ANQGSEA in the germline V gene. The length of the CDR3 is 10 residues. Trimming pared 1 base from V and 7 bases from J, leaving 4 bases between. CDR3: CSVEGGGYTF. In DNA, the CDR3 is TGCAGCGTTGAAGGTGGTGGCTACACCTTC.

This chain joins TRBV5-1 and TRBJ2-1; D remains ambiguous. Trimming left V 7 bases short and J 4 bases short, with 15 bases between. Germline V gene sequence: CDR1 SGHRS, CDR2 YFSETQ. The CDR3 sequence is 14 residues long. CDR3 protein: CASGERVEYNEQFF. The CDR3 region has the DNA TGCGCCAGCGGAGAAAGAGTTGAATACAATGAGCAGTTCTTC.